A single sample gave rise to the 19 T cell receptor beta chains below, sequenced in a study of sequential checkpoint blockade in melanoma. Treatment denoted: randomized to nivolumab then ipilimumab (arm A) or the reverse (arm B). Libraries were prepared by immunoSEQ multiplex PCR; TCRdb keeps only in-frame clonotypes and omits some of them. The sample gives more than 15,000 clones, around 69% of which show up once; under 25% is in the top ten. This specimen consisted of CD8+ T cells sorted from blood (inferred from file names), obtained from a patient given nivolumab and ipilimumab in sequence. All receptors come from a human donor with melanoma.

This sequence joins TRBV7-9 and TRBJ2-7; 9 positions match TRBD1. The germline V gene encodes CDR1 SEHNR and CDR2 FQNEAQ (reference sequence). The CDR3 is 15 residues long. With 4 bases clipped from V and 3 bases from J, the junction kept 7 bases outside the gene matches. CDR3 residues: CASSYGQGNVYEQYF. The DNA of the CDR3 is TGTGCCAGCAGCTACGGACAGGGGAATGTCTACGAGCAGTACTTC.

The CDR3 sequence is CAIKSGDPNTEAFF. The CDR3 DNA is TGTGCCATCAAGTCCGGAGACCCGAACACTGAAGCTTTCTTT. The chain carries TRBV10-3 and TRBJ1-1; D is uncertain. The CDR3 spans 14 residues. Per the germline V gene, CDR1 is ENHRY and CDR2 is SYGVKD. The ends were cut back, 7 bases at V and 1 base at J, with 13 bases in the middle.

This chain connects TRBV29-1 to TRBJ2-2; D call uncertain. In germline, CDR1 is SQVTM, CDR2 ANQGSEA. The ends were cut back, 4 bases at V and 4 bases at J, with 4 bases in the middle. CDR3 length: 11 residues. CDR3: CSVVSTGELFF. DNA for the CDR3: TGCAGCGTTGTATCCACCGGGGAGCTGTTTTTT.

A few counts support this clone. The DNA for the CDR3 is TGTGCCAGCAGCTTATTCCGGGGAGACGAGACCCAGTACTTC. As protein: CASSLFRGDETQYF. The rearrangement uses TRBV7-7 and TRBJ2-5; a weak D match, TRBD2 (5 bases). The CDR3 has 14 amino acids. Between the trimmed V and J ends, which lost 2 bases and 5 bases, there was a span of 12 bases. In germline, CDR1 is SSHAT, CDR2 FNYEAQ (reference sequence). The whole variable domain, filled in from reference TRBV7-7 and TRBJ2-5, reads GAGVSQSPRYKVTKRGQDVTLRCDPISSHATLYWYQQALGQGPEFLTYFNYEAQPDKSGLPSDRFSAERPEGSISTLTIQRTEQRDSAMYRCASSLFRGDETQYFGPGTRLLVL.

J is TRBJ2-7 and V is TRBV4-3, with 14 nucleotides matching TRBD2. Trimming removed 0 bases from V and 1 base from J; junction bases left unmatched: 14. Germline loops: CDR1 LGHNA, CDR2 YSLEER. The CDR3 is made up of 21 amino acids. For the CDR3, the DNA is TGCGCCAGCAGCCAAGAAACTATCGGACTAGCGGGGGGCACCCGTTCCTACGAGCAGTACTTC. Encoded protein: CASSQETIGLAGGTRSYEQYF.

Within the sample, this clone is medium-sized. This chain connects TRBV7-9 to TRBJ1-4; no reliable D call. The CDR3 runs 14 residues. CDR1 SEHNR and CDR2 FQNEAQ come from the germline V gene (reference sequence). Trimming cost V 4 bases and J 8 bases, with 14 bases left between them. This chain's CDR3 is CASSSDTGGEKLFF. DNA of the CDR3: TGTGCCAGCAGCTCTGACACCGGAGGGGAAAAACTGTTTTTT. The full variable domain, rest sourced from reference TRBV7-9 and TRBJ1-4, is DTGVSQNPRHKITKRGQNVTFRCDPISEHNRLYWYRQTLGQGPEFLTYFQNEAQLEKSRLLSDRFSAERPKGSFSTLEIQRTEQGDSAMYLCASSSDTGGEKLFFGSGTQLSVL.

In DNA form, the CDR3 reads TGTGCCATCACAACACAGGGGTTGAGCACTGAAGCTTTCTTT. Translated: CAITTQGLSTEAFF. The chain has TRBV10-3 and TRBJ1-1; 7 positions agree with TRBD1. This CDR3 comprises 14 residues. V was clipped by 7 bases and J by 4 bases; unmatched bases: 9. Germline V gene lookup returns CDR1 ENHRY and CDR2 SYGVKD.

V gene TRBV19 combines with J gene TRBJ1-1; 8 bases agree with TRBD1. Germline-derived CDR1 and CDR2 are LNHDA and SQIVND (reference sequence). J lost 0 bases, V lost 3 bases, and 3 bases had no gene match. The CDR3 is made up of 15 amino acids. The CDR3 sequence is CASSIGQGLNTEAFF. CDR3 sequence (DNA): TGTGCCAGTAGTATCGGACAGGGACTGAACACTGAAGCTTTCTTT.

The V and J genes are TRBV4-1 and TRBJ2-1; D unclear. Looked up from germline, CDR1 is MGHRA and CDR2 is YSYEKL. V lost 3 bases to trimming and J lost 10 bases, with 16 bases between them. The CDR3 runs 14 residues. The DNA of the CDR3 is TGCGCCAGCAGCCAGTCCTCTGTCTCAGGAGAGCAGTTCTTC. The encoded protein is CASSQSSVSGEQFF.

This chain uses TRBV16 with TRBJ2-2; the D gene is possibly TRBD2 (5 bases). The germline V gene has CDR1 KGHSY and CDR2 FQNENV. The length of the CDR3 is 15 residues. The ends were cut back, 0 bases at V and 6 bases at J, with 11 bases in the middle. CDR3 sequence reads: CASSQSSSWAGELFF. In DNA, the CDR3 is TGTGCCAGCAGCCAATCGTCTAGCTGGGCCGGGGAGCTGTTTTTT.

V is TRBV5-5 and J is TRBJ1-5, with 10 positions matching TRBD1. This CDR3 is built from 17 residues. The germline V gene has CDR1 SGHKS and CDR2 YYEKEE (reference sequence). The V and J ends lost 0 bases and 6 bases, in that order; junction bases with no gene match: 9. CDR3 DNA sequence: TGTGCCAGCAGCTTGGAGAAAGTGGGACAGGGGATTCAGCCCCAGCATTTT. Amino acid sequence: CASSLEKVGQGIQPQHF.

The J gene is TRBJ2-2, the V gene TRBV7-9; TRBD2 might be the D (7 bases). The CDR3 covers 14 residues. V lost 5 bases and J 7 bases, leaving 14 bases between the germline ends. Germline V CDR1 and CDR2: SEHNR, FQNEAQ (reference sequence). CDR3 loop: CASSRGALGGELFF. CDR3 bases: TGTGCCAGCAGCCGGGGGGCCCTGGGCGGGGAGCTGTTTTTT.

The CDR3: CASSLNNLRGGNTGELFF. Written as DNA, the CDR3 is TGTGCCAGCAGTTTAAACAACCTAAGGGGTGGTAACACCGGGGAGCTGTTTTTT. The rearrangement uses TRBV27 and TRBJ2-2; weak D call: TRBD1 (5 bases). This CDR3 has 18 amino acids. In germline, CDR1 is MNHEY, CDR2 SMNVEV (reference sequence). V lost 2 bases to trimming and J lost 2 bases, with 18 bases between them.

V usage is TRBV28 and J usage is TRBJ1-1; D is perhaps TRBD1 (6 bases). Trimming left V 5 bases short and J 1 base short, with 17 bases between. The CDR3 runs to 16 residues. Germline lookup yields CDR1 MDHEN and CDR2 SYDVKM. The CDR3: CASSPIGGGPNTEAFF. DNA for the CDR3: TGTGCCAGCAGTCCTATAGGGGGGGGTCCGAACACTGAAGCTTTCTTT.

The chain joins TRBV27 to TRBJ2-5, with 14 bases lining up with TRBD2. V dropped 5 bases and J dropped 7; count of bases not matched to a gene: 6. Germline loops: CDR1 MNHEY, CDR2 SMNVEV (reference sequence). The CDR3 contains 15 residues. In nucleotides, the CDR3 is TGTGCCAGCAGTCTCGGGACTAGCGGGGGCCCGACCCAGTACTTC. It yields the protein CASSLGTSGGPTQYF.

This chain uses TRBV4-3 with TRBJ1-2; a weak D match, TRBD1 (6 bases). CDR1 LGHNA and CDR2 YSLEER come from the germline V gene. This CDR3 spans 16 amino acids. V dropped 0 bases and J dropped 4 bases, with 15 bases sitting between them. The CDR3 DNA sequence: TGCGCCAGCAGCCAAGAGACAACAGGGTGGGGCTATGGCTACACCTTC. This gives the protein CASSQETTGWGYGYTF.

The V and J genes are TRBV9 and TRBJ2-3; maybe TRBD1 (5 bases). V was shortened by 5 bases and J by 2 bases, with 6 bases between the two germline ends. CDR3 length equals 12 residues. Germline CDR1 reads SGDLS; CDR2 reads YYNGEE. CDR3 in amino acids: CASRGLTDTQYF. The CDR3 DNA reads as TGTGCCAGCAGGGGGCTCACAGATACGCAGTATTTT.

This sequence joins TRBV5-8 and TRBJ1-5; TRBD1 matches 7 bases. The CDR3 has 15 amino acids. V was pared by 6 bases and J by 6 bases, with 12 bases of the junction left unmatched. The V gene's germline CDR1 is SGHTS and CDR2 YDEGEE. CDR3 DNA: TGTGCCAGCAACCTGGCTGGAGGGGGCTTTCAGCCCCAGCATTTT. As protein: CASNLAGGGFQPQHF.

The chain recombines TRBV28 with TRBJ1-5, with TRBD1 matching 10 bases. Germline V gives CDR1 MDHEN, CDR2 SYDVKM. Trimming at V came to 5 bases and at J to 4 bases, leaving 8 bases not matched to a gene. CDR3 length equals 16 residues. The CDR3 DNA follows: TGTGCCAGCAGTGTTCAGGGACAGGGGCTTAATCAGCCCCAGCATTTT. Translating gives CASSVQGQGLNQPQHF.